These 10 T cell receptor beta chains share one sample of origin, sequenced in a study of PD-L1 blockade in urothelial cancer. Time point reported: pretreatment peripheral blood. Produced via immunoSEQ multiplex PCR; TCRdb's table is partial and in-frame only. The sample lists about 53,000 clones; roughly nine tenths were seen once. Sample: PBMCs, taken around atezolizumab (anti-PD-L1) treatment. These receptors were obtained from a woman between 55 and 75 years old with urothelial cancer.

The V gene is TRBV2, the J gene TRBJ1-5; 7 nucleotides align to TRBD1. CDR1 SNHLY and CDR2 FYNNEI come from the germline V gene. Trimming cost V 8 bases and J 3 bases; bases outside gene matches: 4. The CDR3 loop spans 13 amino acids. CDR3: CASSGQNNQPQHF. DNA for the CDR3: TGTGCCAGCTCGGGACAGAACAATCAGCCCCAGCATTTT. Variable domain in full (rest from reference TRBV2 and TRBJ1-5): EPEVTQTPSHQVTQMGQEVILRCVPISNHLYFYWYRQILGQKVEFLVSFYNNEISEKSEIFDDQFSVERPDGSNFTLKIRSTKLEDSAMYFCASSGQNNQPQHFGDGTRLSIL.

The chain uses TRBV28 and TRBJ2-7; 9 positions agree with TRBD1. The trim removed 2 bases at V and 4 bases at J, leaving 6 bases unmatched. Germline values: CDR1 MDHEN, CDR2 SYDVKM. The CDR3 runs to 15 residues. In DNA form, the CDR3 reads TGTGCCAGCAGTTTAGCCGGGACAGGGAAGTACGAGCAGTACTTC. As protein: CASSLAGTGKYEQYF. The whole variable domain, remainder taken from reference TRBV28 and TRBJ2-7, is DVKVTQSSRYLVKRTGEKVFLECVQDMDHENMFWYRQDPGLGLRLIYFSYDVKMKEKGDIPEGYSVSREKKERFSLILESASTNQTSMYLCASSLAGTGKYEQYFGPGTRLTVT.

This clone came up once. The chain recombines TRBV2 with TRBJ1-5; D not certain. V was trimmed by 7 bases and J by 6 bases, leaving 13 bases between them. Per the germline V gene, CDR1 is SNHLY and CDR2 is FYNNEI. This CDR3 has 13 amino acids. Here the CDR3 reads CASTEGGSQPQHF. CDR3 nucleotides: TGTGCCAGCACCGAGGGAGGGAGTCAGCCCCAGCATTTT. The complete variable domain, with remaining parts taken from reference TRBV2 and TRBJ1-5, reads EPEVTQTPSHQVTQMGQEVILRCVPISNHLYFYWYRQILGQKVEFLVSFYNNEISEKSEIFDDQFSVERPDGSNFTLKIRSTKLEDSAMYFCASTEGGSQPQHFGDGTRLSIL.

The CDR3 nucleotides read TGTGCCAGCAGCATGCCGGGACAGCGGATCGGTCGGCAGTTCTTC. Its protein product is CASSMPGQRIGRQFF. This chain uses TRBV7-9 with TRBJ2-1; 7 bases align to TRBD1. Germline-derived CDR1 and CDR2 are SEHNR and FQNEAQ (reference sequence). CDR3 length equals 15 residues. V lost 5 bases, J lost 12 bases, and 16 bases stayed unmatched. The full variable domain, with the rest looked up from reference TRBV7-9 and TRBJ2-1, is DTGVSQNPRHKITKRGQNVTFRCDPISEHNRLYWYRQTLGQGPEFLTYFQNEAQLEKSRLLSDRFSAERPKGSFSTLEIQRTEQGDSAMYLCASSMPGQRIGRQFFGPGTRLTVL.

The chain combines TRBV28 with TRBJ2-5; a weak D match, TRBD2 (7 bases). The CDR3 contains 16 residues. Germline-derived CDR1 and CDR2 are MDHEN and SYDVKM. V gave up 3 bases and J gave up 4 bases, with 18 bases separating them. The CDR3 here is CASSFPGLRGGETQYF. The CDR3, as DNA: TGTGCCAGCAGTTTTCCGGGGCTAAGGGGGGGAGAGACCCAGTACTTC.

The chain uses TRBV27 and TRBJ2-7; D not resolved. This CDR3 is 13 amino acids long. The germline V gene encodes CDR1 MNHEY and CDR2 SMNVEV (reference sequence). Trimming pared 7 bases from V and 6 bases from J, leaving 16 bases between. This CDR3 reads CASKVAPHSEQYF. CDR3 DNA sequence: TGTGCCAGCAAGGTAGCCCCCCACTCCGAGCAGTACTTC.

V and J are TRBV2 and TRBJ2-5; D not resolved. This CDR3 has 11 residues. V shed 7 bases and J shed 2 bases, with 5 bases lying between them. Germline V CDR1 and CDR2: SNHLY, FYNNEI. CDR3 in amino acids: CASNLQETQYF. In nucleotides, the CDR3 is TGTGCCAGCAACTTACAAGAGACCCAGTACTTC.

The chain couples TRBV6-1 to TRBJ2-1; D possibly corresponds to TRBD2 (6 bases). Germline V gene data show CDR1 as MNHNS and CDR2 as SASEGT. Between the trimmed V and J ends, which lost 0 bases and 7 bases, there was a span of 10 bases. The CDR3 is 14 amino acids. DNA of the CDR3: TGTGCCAGCAGTGAAGCCGGCGGGACGAATGAGCAGTTCTTC. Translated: CASSEAGGTNEQFF.

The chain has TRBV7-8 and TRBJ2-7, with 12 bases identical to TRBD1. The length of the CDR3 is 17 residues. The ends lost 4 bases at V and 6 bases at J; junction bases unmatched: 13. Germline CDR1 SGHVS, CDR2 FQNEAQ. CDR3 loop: CASSSKGPGTGGFEQYF. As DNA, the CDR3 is TGTGCCAGCAGCTCAAAGGGGCCTGGGACAGGGGGCTTCGAGCAGTACTTC.

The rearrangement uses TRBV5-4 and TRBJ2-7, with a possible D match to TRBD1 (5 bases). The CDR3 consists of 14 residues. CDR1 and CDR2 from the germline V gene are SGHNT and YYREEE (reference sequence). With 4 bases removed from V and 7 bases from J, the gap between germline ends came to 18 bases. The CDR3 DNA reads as TGTGCCAGCAGCATAGACAGTTTGGGTAGGGAGCAGTACTTC. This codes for CASSIDSLGREQYF.